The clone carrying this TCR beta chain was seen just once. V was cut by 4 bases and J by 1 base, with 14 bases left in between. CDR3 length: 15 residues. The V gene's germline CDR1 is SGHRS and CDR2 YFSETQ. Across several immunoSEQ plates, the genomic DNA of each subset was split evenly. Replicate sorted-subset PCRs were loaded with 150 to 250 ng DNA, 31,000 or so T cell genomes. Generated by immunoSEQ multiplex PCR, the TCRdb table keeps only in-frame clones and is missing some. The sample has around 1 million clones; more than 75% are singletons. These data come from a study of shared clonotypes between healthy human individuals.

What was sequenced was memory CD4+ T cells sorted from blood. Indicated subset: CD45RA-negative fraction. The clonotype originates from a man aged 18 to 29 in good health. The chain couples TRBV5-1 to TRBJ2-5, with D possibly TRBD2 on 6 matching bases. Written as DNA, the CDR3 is TGCGCCAGCAGCCCGGTGGGGGGTTTCCAAGAGACCCAGTACTTC. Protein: CASSPVGGFQETQYF.